This TCR beta chain was sequenced in a study of blood T cell repertoires in COVID-19. Study details: The analysed material was cDNA or gDNA that came from T cells, B-cell-depleted T cells, or PBMCs.

Original methodology: How many nucleated cells were present was estimated from reference gene primer amplification. The table came from immunoSEQ multiplex PCR; TCRdb's copy has only in-frame clones and leaves some out. V, J and clone size reflect that table, while D and trimming were determined from the DNA. The table shows roughly 100,000 clones, with roughly 90% occurring only once. CDR1 is MNHEY, CDR2 SVGAGI, per germline. CDR3 length: 15 amino acids. V lost 11 bases and J lost 1; bases outside the gene matches: 11. The TCR comes from a human donor in a cohort sampled during active COVID-19. The sequenced material came from peripheral blood. This chain connects TRBV6-5 to TRBJ2-5, with TRBD1 matching 9 bases. This chain's CDR3 is CASSRGQGIQETQYF. CDR3 bases: TGTGCCTCCAGCCGGGGACAGGGAATCCAAGAGACCCAGTACTTC.